The 30 T cell receptor beta chains reported below all come from one sample, sequenced in a study of CD8 T cells in ankylosing spondylitis (dated by TCRdb to the late 2010s). Receptors were amplified or captured by 5' RACE. Sequencer: Illumina HiSeq 2500. In-frame beta chains were kept once TCRdb had trimmed the public reads at Q25 with fastp and called clones with MiXCR. Rows are unified per CDR3 protein, each entry keeping the most common DNA and genes. Counted in this sample were hundreds of thousands of distinct CDR3 sequences; approximately 9% of them appeared once. The ten largest clones represent under 7.5% of the sample. The sample was blood, either unsorted or a sorted T cell fraction (not recorded which). The receptors shown here come from a male donor with ankylosing spondylitis or in good health (not recorded which).

This clonotype came up many times. The chain is built from TRBV9 and TRBJ1-4; TRBD1 matches at 9 bases. The CDR3 covers 15 residues. The trim removed 4 bases at V and 0 bases at J, leaving 1 base unmatched. Germline lookup yields CDR1 SGDLS and CDR2 YYNGEE. CDR3 nucleotide sequence: TGTGCCAGCAGCCGACAGGGGGCAACTAATGAAAAACTGTTTTTT. Translated, it gives CASSRQGATNEKLFF.

This clonotype was picked up a small number of times. The genes are TRBV6-5 and TRBJ1-1; D possibly corresponds to TRBD1 (5 bases). The CDR3 extends over 12 amino acids. Germline loops: CDR1 MNHEY, CDR2 SVGAGI. V gave up 2 bases and J gave up 10 bases, with 11 bases separating them. CDR3 nucleotides: TGTGCCAGCAGTTACCCGGGGCGATCAGCTTTCTTT. Its translation is CASSYPGRSAFF.

The V gene is TRBV5-5, the J gene TRBJ1-2; D is possibly TRBD1 (5 bases). The V gene's germline CDR1 is SGHKS and CDR2 YYEKEE (reference sequence). V lost 4 bases and J lost 9, with 13 bases in between. This CDR3 comprises 12 residues. The CDR3 is CASSRQGGSYTF. DNA for the CDR3: TGTGCCAGCAGCCGCCAGGGTGGTAGCTACACCTTC.

This clonotype was found many times. This sequence joins TRBV20-1 and TRBJ1-6; a possible D gene is TRBD1 (6 bases). The CDR3 is made up of 14 amino acids. The V end was cut by 4 bases, the J end by 10 bases, with 17 bases between. Germline-derived CDR1 and CDR2 are DFQATT and SNEGSKA (reference sequence). The CDR3 region has the DNA TGCAGTGCTACCCCTACAGGGTCTGGGTCACCCCTCCACTTT. Protein: CSATPTGSGSPLHF.

This clonotype was detected many times. CDR3 residues: CSARGGGQGPSGGYTF. CDR3 DNA sequence: TGCAGTGCTAGAGGCGGAGGACAGGGTCCTTCGGGCGGCTACACCTTC. The V call is TRBV20-1, the J call TRBJ1-2; 8 bases are shared with TRBD1. The V gene end was trimmed by 1 base and the J gene end by 8 bases; junction bases not matched to a gene: 15. There are 16 residues in the CDR3. Germline V gene lookup returns CDR1 DFQATT and CDR2 SNEGSKA (reference sequence).

This clonotype was recorded many times. The chain joins TRBV9 to TRBJ1-2, with TRBD1 as a possible D gene (5 bases). V was cut by 1 base and J by 4 bases, with 14 bases left in between. CDR1 is SGDLS, CDR2 YYNGEE, per germline. The CDR3 is 15 amino acids. The CDR3 bases are TGTGCCAGCAGCGTAACCGGGGCGCTGGGCTATGGCTACACCTTC. The encoded protein is CASSVTGALGYGYTF.

This clonotype was observed many times. This chain connects TRBV7-9 to TRBJ1-2, with TRBD1 as a possible D gene (6 bases). Trimming removed 4 bases at V and 7 bases at J, with 13 bases between. The CDR3 is 13 residues long. The V gene's germline CDR1 is SEHNR and CDR2 FQNEAQ (reference sequence). CDR3 nucleotide sequence: TGTGCCAGCAGCTGGGACAAGTTGGGTGGCTACACCTTC. It translates to CASSWDKLGGYTF.

CDR3 loop: CASSISGGEETQYF. In nucleotides, the CDR3 is TGCGCCAGCAGCATTAGCGGGGGGGAAGAGACCCAGTACTTC. The V call is TRBV5-1, the J call TRBJ2-5; 11 bases align to TRBD2. V dropped 4 bases and J dropped 3; count of bases not matched to a gene: 2. Germline CDR1 is SGHRS and CDR2 is YFSETQ. The CDR3 has 14 residues. Drawing the rest from reference TRBV5-1 and TRBJ2-5, the complete variable domain is KAGVTQTPRYLIKTRGQQVTLSCSPISGHRSVSWYQQTPGQGLQFLFEYFSETQRNKGNFPGRFSGRQFSNSRSEMNVSTLELGDSALYLCASSISGGEETQYFGPGTRLLVL.

This clonotype has just a few counts. V and J are TRBV3-1 and TRBJ2-1, with D unclear. With 8 bases removed from V and 4 bases from J, the gap between germline ends came to 12 bases. The CDR3 is 13 amino acids. Germline-derived CDR1 and CDR2 are LGHDT and YNNKEL (reference sequence). This CDR3 is CASYGGGYNEQFF. CDR3 bases: TGTGCCAGCTACGGTGGTGGGTACAATGAGCAGTTCTTC.

This clonotype was seen only a few times. The J gene is TRBJ1-1, the V gene TRBV20-1; 8 bases match TRBD1. The CDR3 contains 14 residues. Losses at the gene ends were 2 bases for V and 0 bases for J; bases not matched to a gene: 2. CDR1 is DFQATT, CDR2 SNEGSKA, per germline (reference sequence). This CDR3 is CSARQGALNTEAFF. CDR3 coding DNA: TGCAGTGCTAGACAGGGGGCACTGAACACTGAAGCTTTCTTT.

This clonotype has ten or more counts. V and J are TRBV5-6 and TRBJ2-5; D gene unclear. Trimming pared 1 base from V and 3 bases from J, leaving 13 bases between. There are 15 residues in the CDR3. CDR1 SGHDT and CDR2 YYEEEE come from the germline V gene. As DNA, the CDR3 is TGTGCCAGCAGCTTGTGGGCCGCGACGGAAGAGACCCAGTACTTC. It yields the protein CASSLWAATEETQYF.

This clonotype was seen ten or more times. The chain is built from TRBV7-8 and TRBJ2-1; the D is unclear. CDR3 length equals 15 residues. In germline, CDR1 is SGHVS, CDR2 FQNEAQ. V was cut by 7 bases and J by 2 bases, with 15 bases left in between. The CDR3 sequence is CASINLWSPYNEQFF. CDR3 nucleotides: TGTGCCAGCATCAACCTTTGGAGTCCCTACAATGAGCAGTTCTTC.

This clonotype was observed at least ten times. The V gene is TRBV27, the J gene TRBJ1-2; the D gene is possibly TRBD1 (6 bases). The CDR3 is 14 amino acids. CDR1 is MNHEY and CDR2 is SMNVEV in the germline V gene (reference sequence). The V end was cut by 4 bases, the J end by 8 bases, with 17 bases between. This chain's CDR3 is CASSSLGGARGYTF. In DNA, the CDR3 is TGTGCCAGCAGTTCCCTCGGGGGGGCGCGAGGCTACACCTTC.

There are many counts of this clonotype. The V gene is TRBV15, the J gene TRBJ1-4; D gene ambiguous. V gave up 0 bases and J gave up 8 bases, with 13 bases separating them. The CDR3 spans 15 residues. The germline V gene encodes CDR1 LNHNV and CDR2 YYDKDF (reference sequence). In DNA, the CDR3 is TGTGCCACCAGCAGAGAGAAGGGTAATAAGGAAAAACTGTTTTTT. As protein: CATSREKGNKEKLFF.

This clonotype was picked up many times. The chain recombines TRBV20-1 with TRBJ2-3, with 8 nucleotides matching TRBD2. The length of the CDR3 is 14 residues. Unmatched junction bases numbered 7, after V lost 2 bases and J lost 6 bases. The V gene's germline CDR1 is DFQATT and CDR2 SNEGSKA (reference sequence). The CDR3 sequence is CSARPGGGRDTQYF. In DNA, the CDR3 is TGCAGTGCTAGACCTGGCGGGGGGAGGGATACGCAGTATTTT.

This clonotype was observed many times. V usage is TRBV20-1 and J usage is TRBJ2-5; no reliable D call. The germline V gene has CDR1 DFQATT and CDR2 SNEGSKA (reference sequence). Trimming removed 6 bases at V and 0 bases at J, with 8 bases between. The CDR3 loop spans 12 amino acids. The CDR3, as DNA: TGCAGTGCCGAACGGTACCAAGAGACCCAGTACTTC. Protein: CSAERYQETQYF.

This clonotype was seen at least ten times. The J gene is TRBJ2-5, the V gene TRBV5-1; weak D call: TRBD1 (5 bases). Trimming shortened V by 0 bases and J by 2 bases, and 11 bases separated the two germline ends. From germline, CDR1 is SGHRS and CDR2 YFSETQ. The CDR3 length is 15 residues. The chain's CDR3 is CASSLAGQPQETQYF. CDR3 nucleotides: TGCGCCAGCAGCTTGGCAGGACAACCTCAAGAGACCCAGTACTTC.

This clonotype was counted a few times. The V gene is TRBV5-1, the J gene TRBJ1-6; the match to TRBD1 covers 9 bases. Germline assignment: CDR1 SGHRS and CDR2 YFSETQ. V lost 0 bases, J lost 9 bases, and 4 bases stayed unmatched. The CDR3 covers 15 residues. The CDR3 is CASSLEDRGRSPLHF. The CDR3 nucleotides read TGCGCCAGCAGCTTGGAGGACAGGGGACGTTCACCCCTCCACTTT.

This clonotype was found many times. The CDR3 reads CASSGTGNMNTEAFF. Written as DNA, the CDR3 is TGTGCCAGCAGCGGGACAGGGAATATGAACACTGAAGCTTTCTTT. This rearrangement joins TRBV7-2 to TRBJ1-1; 9 bases line up with TRBD1. Germline CDR1 SGHTA, CDR2 FQGNSA. The CDR3 length is 15 residues. Germline trimming cut 5 bases from V and 0 bases from J; bases unmatched to any gene: 4.

Ten or more counts support this clonotype. The CDR3 spells CASSRLGSAGGAFF. The CDR3 nucleotides read TGCGCCAGCAGCCGCCTAGGGTCGGCAGGCGGAGCTTTCTTT. V usage is TRBV4-3 and J usage is TRBJ1-1; D gene unclear. V gave up 4 bases and J gave up 10 bases, with 19 bases separating them. Per germline, CDR1 LGHNA and CDR2 YSLEER. The CDR3 length is 14 residues.

The sample holds many counts of this clonotype. V and J are TRBV12-3 or TRBV12-4 and TRBJ2-1; D remains ambiguous. V was trimmed by 6 bases and J by 4 bases, leaving 10 bases between them. The CDR3 is 13 residues long. The DNA for the CDR3 is TGTGCCAGCAGCTCCCGGCTGTACAATGAGCAGTTCTTC. This gives the protein CASSSRLYNEQFF.

This clonotype occurred many times. The V gene is TRBV20-1, the J gene TRBJ1-2; perhaps TRBD1 as D (6 bases). Germline assignment: CDR1 DFQATT and CDR2 SNEGSKA (reference sequence). V lost 0 bases and J 4 bases, leaving 6 bases between the germline ends. The CDR3 sequence is 12 residues long. The CDR3 DNA reads as TGCAGTGCTAGAGAGGACAGCTATGGCTACACCTTC. It encodes CSAREDSYGYTF.

This clonotype has a count of ten or more. The rearrangement uses TRBV4-1 and TRBJ2-3; D possibly uses TRBD1 or TRBD2 (7 bases each). V was clipped by 0 bases and J by 5 bases, with 12 bases between them. CDR3 size: 15 residues. Germline loops: CDR1 MGHRA, CDR2 YSYEKL. This chain's CDR3 is CASSQEPGGEDTQYF. CDR3 coding DNA: TGCGCCAGCAGCCAAGAACCAGGGGGGGAAGATACGCAGTATTTT.

This clonotype was counted many times. The rearrangement uses TRBV20-1 and TRBJ1-2; 7 bases match TRBD1. Trimming took 1 base from V and 6 from J; bases not matched to a gene: 8. The CDR3 spans 14 residues. Germline assignment: CDR1 DFQATT and CDR2 SNEGSKA (reference sequence). In DNA form, the CDR3 reads TGCAGTGCTAGAGTTGACAGGGAGAGGCATGGCTACACCTTC. Encoded protein: CSARVDRERHGYTF.

The chain links TRBV12-3 or TRBV12-4 to TRBJ2-1, with a possible D match to TRBD2 (6 bases). The CDR3 extends over 15 amino acids. The V and J ends lost 4 bases and 3 bases respectively, with 13 bases between them. Here the CDR3 reads CASSSYYGSYNEQFF. CDR3 DNA sequence: TGTGCCAGCAGTTCCTACTACGGGAGCTACAATGAGCAGTTCTTC.

This clonotype has ten or more counts. V usage is TRBV2 and J usage is TRBJ2-7, with D hard to call. From germline, CDR1 is SNHLY and CDR2 FYNNEI. The CDR3 is 14 amino acids. Trimming pared 7 bases from V and 0 bases from J, leaving 13 bases between. The CDR3 loop reads CASKTRVSSYEQYF. The CDR3 nucleotides read TGTGCCAGCAAAACAAGAGTTAGCTCCTACGAGCAGTACTTC.

This clonotype was observed once. This clone may be a read error of a much larger clone one base away. V usage is TRBV9 and J usage is TRBJ2-3; D ambiguous. The J call could be wrong; TRBJ1-5 is a better fit for the DNA end. Germline lookup yields CDR1 SGDLS and CDR2 YYNGEE. The CDR3 is 17 amino acids. The CDR3 DNA follows: TGTGCCAGCAGCGTAGGGACTTCTAACCCATTCACAGATACGCAGCATTTT. Its protein is CASSVGTSNPFTDTQHF.

This clonotype was counted at least ten times. CDR3 DNA sequence: TGTGCCAGCAGCTTGGAGACAGGGGGGGCAGATACGCAGTATTTT. It specifies CASSLETGGADTQYF. This rearrangement joins TRBV5-5 to TRBJ2-3, with 9 positions matching TRBD1. Germline CDR1 SGHKS, CDR2 YYEKEE (reference sequence). V was clipped by 0 bases and J by 4 bases; unmatched bases: 3. The CDR3 extends over 15 amino acids.

The sample holds many counts of this clonotype. The chain is built from TRBV20-1 and TRBJ2-5, with no clear D. The CDR3 consists of 13 residues. Trimming removed 1 base at V and 1 base at J, with 7 bases between. Germline V gene sequence: CDR1 DFQATT, CDR2 SNEGSKA (reference sequence). DNA of the CDR3: TGCAGTGCTAGAGTTCCAGCCCAAGAGACCCAGTACTTC. Its translation is CSARVPAQETQYF.

The chain is built from TRBV7-2 and TRBJ2-1; TRBD2 matches 11 bases. The V segment lost 1 base and the J segment 7 bases; nucleotides outside the gene matches: 3. CDR1 is SGHTA and CDR2 is FQGNSA in the germline V gene. CDR3 size: 15 residues. CDR3 loop: CASSLVAGGFNEQFF. The DNA for the CDR3 is TGTGCCAGCAGCTTAGTAGCGGGAGGGTTTAATGAGCAGTTCTTC. The whole variable domain, remainder taken from reference TRBV7-2 and TRBJ2-1, is GAGVSQSPSNKVTEKGKDVELRCDPISGHTALYWYRQSLGQGLEFLIYFQGNSAPDKSGLPSDRFSAERTGGSVSTLTIQRTQQEDSAVYLCASSLVAGGFNEQFFGPGTRLTVL.